This T cell receptor beta chain emerged from a study of blood T cell repertoires in COVID-19 (dated by TCRdb to 2020 to 2021). Regarding the complete study: Samples from collaborators originated in the United States, Italy and Spain and spanned both the acute and convalescent phases of COVID-19. The prospective study material was composed of cDNA or gDNA derived from T cells, B-cell-depleted T cells, or PBMCs. Subjects who had been exposed to COVID-19, were actively infected with it, or had recovered from it provided the deeply sampled blood TCRbeta repertoires that made up the dataset. A freely available public database, intended as a resource for researchers studying the immune response to SARS-CoV-2, is where the repertoires were released. Samples came from the ongoing ImmuneRACE study (first 160 participants) plus 1,254 subjects from 6 global collaborators. A de-identified subject ID, COVID-19 status, age in years and sex were almost always included in the sample metadata. Where available, HLA class I and class II types were obtained from metadata supplied by the sample provider rather than from assay-based typing.

CDR3 length: 15 amino acids, cysteine to phenylalanine. Just CDR3 DNA is preserved here, 45 bases in frame from base 1. In the germline V gene (reference sequence), CDR1 corresponds to SGHNT and CDR2 to YYREEE. Relative to germline, V is missing 3 bases and J is missing 1 base, with 4 bases of the junction outside any gene match. This clone was counted only a few times. Its antigen specificity is not known. Base qualities are not provided; no much larger clone lies one nucleotide away. Whole blood was collected in K2EDTA tubes by collaborating institutions according to the institutions' own protocols. For TCRbeta analysis, collaborators shipped samples in one of three forms: frozen whole blood, isolated PBMCs, or DNA extracted from either of those sample types. TCRbeta CDR3 regions were amplified from genomic DNA by means of the immunoSEQ Assay, a bias-controlled multiplex PCR. Per the authors' processing: Within the assay, amplification of reference gene primers was used to estimate how many nucleated cells each sample contained. Sequence reads were collapsed and filtered to measure the absolute abundance of every unique TCRbeta CDR3 rearrangement. For each sample, productive Simpson clonality was calculated as the square root of Simpson's diversity index over productive rearrangements. Entries here come from immuneACCESS through TCRdb and include only in-frame sequences with V and J called. Some clones fail to appear in such tables; in the studies checked, an unresolved V gene covers under half of the shortfall, and the cause of the remainder is unknown. V and J calls and clone size are given by that table; D and trimming were obtained from the DNA. The sample table records some 180,000 clones; about three quarters of these occur just once. The ten largest clones add up to around 8.1% of the sample.

Results and caveats for the whole study, not just this receptor: The quantity of clinical and demographic metadata differed by source and by participant and was supplied without curation.

The chain is made from TRBV5-4 and TRBJ2-3; 8 middle bases align to TRBD2. Sequences were obtained from peripheral blood. This receptor was identified in a woman aged 50 to 65 with active or convalescent COVID-19. The nucleotides read TGTGCCAGCAGCTCACCGGGACTAGGCACAGATACGCAGTATTTT. Its protein reads: CASSSPGLGTDTQYF.